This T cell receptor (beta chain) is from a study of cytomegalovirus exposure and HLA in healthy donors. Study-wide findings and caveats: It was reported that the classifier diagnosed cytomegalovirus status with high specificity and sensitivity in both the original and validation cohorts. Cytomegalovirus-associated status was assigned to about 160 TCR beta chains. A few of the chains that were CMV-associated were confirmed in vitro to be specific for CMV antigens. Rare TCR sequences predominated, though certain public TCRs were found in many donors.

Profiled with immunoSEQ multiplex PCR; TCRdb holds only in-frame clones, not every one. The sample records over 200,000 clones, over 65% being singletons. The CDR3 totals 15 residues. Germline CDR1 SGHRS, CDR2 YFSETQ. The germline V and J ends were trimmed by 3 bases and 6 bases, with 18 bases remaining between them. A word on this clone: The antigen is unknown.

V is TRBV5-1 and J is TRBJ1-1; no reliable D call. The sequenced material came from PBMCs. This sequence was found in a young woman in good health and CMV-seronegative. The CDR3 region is CASSSALAQRAEAFF. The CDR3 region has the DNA TGCGCCAGCAGCTCCGCCCTCGCACAGCGGGCTGAAGCTTTCTTT.